Listed below are T cell receptor beta chains from one sample, sequenced in a study of OX40 agonist ivuxolimab in advanced cancers. This table comes from immunoSEQ multiplex PCR, and its TCRdb copy is limited to in-frame clones, with some not included. The sample contains approximately 88,000 clones, approximately 91% of which appear only once. The starting material was CD4+ or CD8+ T cells sorted from blood, obtained in a trial of the OX40 agonist ivuxolimab. The receptors come from an adult with an advanced solid tumor such as melanoma, head and neck, liver or kidney cancer. Each CDR3 is given with its conserved first and last residue. D genes are given only for firm matches. The listing skips clone size in some rows; elsewhere it reads once, few, many or a size class.

clone_size j_call d_call v_call cdr3_length cdr3_aa
NA TRBJ1-2 NA TRBV10-3 17 CAISESGIPEANYGYTF
NA TRBJ1-1 NA TRBV18 12 CASSPPVGEAFF
NA TRBJ2-1 NA TRBV5-4 13 CASSLVGKNEQFF
few TRBJ1-1 NA TRBV5-1 14 CASSLWGVDTEAFF
NA TRBJ2-2 NA TRBV29-1 12 CSVASGSGELFF
NA TRBJ2-3 NA TRBV5-8 16 CASSLIVGPRTDTQYF
NA TRBJ2-2 TRBD1 TRBV2 15 CASRGDRGRVGELFF
NA TRBJ1-1 NA TRBV29-1 12 CSVAFVSPEAFF
once TRBJ2-7 TRBD1 TRBV5-4 15 CASSQAGGRTYEQYF
NA TRBJ1-2 TRBD1 TRBV5-4 14 CASSLARTGRGYTF
NA NA NA TRBV5-1 14 CASSLGGSLYEQYF
few TRBJ1-5 NA TRBV6-1 15 CASRLGQSWGQPQHF
NA TRBJ1-1 NA TRBV5-4 14 CASSFRGMNTEAFF
NA TRBJ1-2 NA TRBV2 12 CASSRTWHGYTF
NA TRBJ1-1 NA TRBV19 13 CASSPQWDTEAFF
NA TRBJ1-2 NA TRBV4-1 14 CASSQETGAGGYTF
few TRBJ2-7 TRBD2 TRBV18 14 CASSPQRGIYEQYF
NA TRBJ2-1 TRBD2 TRBV19 14 CASSWGLAGNEQFF
NA TRBJ1-2 NA TRBV5-1 17 CASSPGRGTRANYGYTF
NA TRBJ2-7 NA TRBV7-3 15 CASSTGQSGAYEQYF
NA TRBJ2-3 NA TRBV10-2 13 CASSEPTRDTQYF
NA TRBJ1-1 TRBD1 TRBV11-2 15 CASSLVQGARTEAFF
few TRBJ2-5 NA TRBV11-2 16 CASRASGAQPQETQYF
medium-sized TRBJ1-2 NA TRBV4-3 15 CASSQALSGDYGYTF
few TRBJ1-1 TRBD1 TRBV7-2 14 CASSLADRVGEAFF
once TRBJ2-1 TRBD2 TRBV29-1 15 CSVEAGRTSHNEQFF
once TRBJ2-3 NA TRBV9 12 CASSVVSAVQYF
NA TRBJ2-2 NA TRBV7-2 11 CASSLTGELFF
NA TRBJ2-2 NA TRBV5-6 11 CASSYTGELFF
NA TRBJ1-3 NA TRBV5-4 14 CASSLDTSGNTIYF
NA TRBJ2-5 NA TRBV5-1 13 CASMGSGKETQYF
NA TRBJ1-6 TRBD1 TRBV6-6 16 CASSYTPGQGSSPLHF
NA TRBJ2-7 NA TRBV7-2 15 CASSLGSVRSYEQYF
NA TRBJ2-2 NA TRBV27 15 CASKSGLPYTGELFF
NA TRBJ2-7 NA TRBV6-6 15 CASSYSSGAPYEQYF
NA TRBJ2-1 TRBD2 TRBV7-3 18 CASSLSGAAGVGYNEQFF
NA TRBJ2-5 NA TRBV6-5 15 CASSYSVLLQETQYF
NA TRBJ1-5 TRBD1 TRBV2 15 CASGRGGQGNQPQHF
NA TRBJ2-5 NA TRBV30 14 CAWSGTGTRETQYF
NA TRBJ2-7 NA TRBV5-6 16 CASSSYLAKGTHEQYF
NA NA TRBD1 TRBV5-1 16 CASSSVGERDSYEQYF
NA TRBJ2-7 NA TRBV27 18 CASSLVSRSRLKTYEQYF
NA TRBJ2-7 TRBD2 TRBV30 19 CAWSVLPHRVAGFYYEQYF
NA TRBJ2-5 TRBD1 TRBV28 15 CASSTRQGAGETQYF
NA TRBJ2-3 NA TRBV4-1 17 CASSQDGVRAGGDTQYF
once TRBJ1-5 NA TRBV28 13 CASSGGGNQPQHF
NA TRBJ2-1 NA TRBV19 14 CASSIGEDSGKQFF
NA TRBJ2-7 TRBD1 TRBV5-1 13 CASSSGQVGEQYF
NA TRBJ1-5 NA TRBV5-8 17 CASSLKTGSYSNQPQHF
NA TRBJ2-7 NA TRBV6-1 10 CASSIGVQYF
NA TRBJ1-5 NA TRBV7-8 16 CASSTLRGVGNQPQHF
once TRBJ2-3 TRBD2 TRBV30 14 CASRRGSSTDTQYF
NA TRBJ1-5 NA TRBV5-1 13 CASSLGADQPQHF
NA TRBJ2-7 NA TRBV6-5 14 CASSYSTPAYEQYF
NA TRBJ2-7 NA TRBV28 13 CASTGTPSYEQYF
NA TRBJ2-1 TRBD2 TRBV6-6 15 CASREGLAGGNEQFF
few TRBJ1-1 NA TRBV5-1 13 CASSLAVGTEAFF
NA TRBJ1-2 TRBD1 TRBV6-1 15 CASSGQGRINGGYTF
NA TRBJ2-7 NA TRBV6-5 14 CATPVGGSMFWQYF